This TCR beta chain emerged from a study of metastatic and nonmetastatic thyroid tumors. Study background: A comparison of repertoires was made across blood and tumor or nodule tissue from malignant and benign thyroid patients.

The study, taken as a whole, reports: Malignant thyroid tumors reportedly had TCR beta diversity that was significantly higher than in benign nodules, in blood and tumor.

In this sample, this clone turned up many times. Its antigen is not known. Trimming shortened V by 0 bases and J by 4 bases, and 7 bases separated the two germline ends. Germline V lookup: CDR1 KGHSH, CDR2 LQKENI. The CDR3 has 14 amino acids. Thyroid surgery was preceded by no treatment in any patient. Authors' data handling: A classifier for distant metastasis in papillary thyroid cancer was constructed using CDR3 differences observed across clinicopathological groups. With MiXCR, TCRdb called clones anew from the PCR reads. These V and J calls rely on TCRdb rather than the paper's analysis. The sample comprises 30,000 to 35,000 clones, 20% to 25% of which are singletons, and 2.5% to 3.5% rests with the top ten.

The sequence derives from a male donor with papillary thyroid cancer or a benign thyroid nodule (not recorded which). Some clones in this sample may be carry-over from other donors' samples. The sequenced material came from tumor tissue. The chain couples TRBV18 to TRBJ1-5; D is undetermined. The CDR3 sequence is CASSPPSKNQPQHF. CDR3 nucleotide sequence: TGTGCCAGCTCACCACCCAGCAAAAATCAGCCCCAGCATTTT. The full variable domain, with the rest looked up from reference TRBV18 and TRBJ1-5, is NAGVMQNPRHLVRRRGQEARLRCSPMKGHSHVYWYRQLPEEGLKFMVYLQKENIIDESGMPKERFSAEFPKEGPSILRIQQVVRGDSAAYFCASSPPSKNQPQHFGDGTRLSIL.